This is a list of T cell receptor beta chains from one sample in a study of CD8+ T cells in alopecia areata. Assay used: immunoSEQ multiplex PCR; TCRdb lists only in-frame clones, some missing. The sample includes fewer than 110,000 clones, 84% of them seen just once. This specimen was CD8+ T cells sorted from blood, taken at week 24, from a patient treated with tofacitinib. The receptors were gathered from a human donor with alopecia areata. Both conserved end residues are part of each CDR3. D genes are given only for firm matches. Part of the rows lack a size; the others show once, few, many or a class for expanded clones.

DNA | CDR3 | J | size | D | V
TGTGCCTGGAGTACCGGCTATACCTACGAGCAGTACTTC | CAWSTGYTYEQYF | TRBJ2-7 | NA | NA | TRBV30
TGTGCCTGGAGTGTAGCACTAGGACTAGCGAATAGGGATCAAGAGACCCAGTACTTC | CAWSVALGLANRDQETQYF | TRBJ2-5 | once | TRBD2 | TRBV30
TGTGCCAGCAGCCAATTAACTAGCGGGGGGGTAGAGACCCAGTACTTC | CASSQLTSGGVETQYF | TRBJ2-5 | NA | TRBD2 | TRBV4-2
TGTGCCAGCAGTTCGGCCGGGCCACTTGGATACGAGCAGTACTTC | CASSSAGPLGYEQYF | TRBJ2-7 | NA | NA | TRBV27
TGTGCCAGCAGCTTAGGCCATGGGCTCGAATCCTACGAGCAGTACTTC | CASSLGHGLESYEQYF | TRBJ2-7 | NA | NA | TRBV13
TGTGCCAGCAGCTCTATTCCCCTCGGACAGGGAGGCTATGGCTACACCTTC | CASSSIPLGQGGYGYTF | TRBJ1-2 | NA | TRBD1 | TRBV27
TGTGCCAGCAGTTACTCTAGCTACACCGGGGAGCTGTTTTTT | CASSYSSYTGELFF | TRBJ2-2 | NA | NA | TRBV6-5
TGTGCCAGCAGCCCACCGGGACTAGCCTACGAGCAGTACTTC | CASSPPGLAYEQYF | TRBJ2-7 | NA | TRBD2 | TRBV7-2
TGTGCCAGCAGCTTAAAGGGGGGTGGCTCCTACGAGCAGTACTTC | CASSLKGGGSYEQYF | TRBJ2-7 | NA | NA | TRBV7-2
TGTGCCAGCAGCTTGATCCGTCAGGCATCCTACGAGCAGTACTTC | CASSLIRQASYEQYF | TRBJ2-7 | NA | NA | TRBV5-6
TGCGCCAGCAGTCCGATCGGAAATCAGCCCCAGCATTTT | CASSPIGNQPQHF | TRBJ1-5 | NA | NA | TRBV5-1
TGTGCCAGCAGCCTCCTCCGCGACAGCCACACTGAAGCTTTCTTT | CASSLLRDSHTEAFF | TRBJ1-1 | once | NA | TRBV7-2
TGTGCCAGCAGTGGGACGGGGGGTATCACCGGGGAGCTGTTTTTT | CASSGTGGITGELFF | TRBJ2-2 | NA | TRBD2 | TRBV6-5
TGTGCCAGCTCCAGCCGGGGTCCCTATGGCTACACCTTC | CASSSRGPYGYTF | TRBJ1-2 | NA | NA | TRBV11-3
TGTGCCAGCAGCCAGGGGCACACCCGGGGGGAGACCCAGTACTTC | CASSQGHTRGETQYF | TRBJ2-5 | NA | NA | TRBV4-2
TGTGCCAGCAGCGACAGGTACCAAGAGACCCAGTACTTC | CASSDRYQETQYF | TRBJ2-5 | NA | NA | TRBV6-5
TGTGCCACCAGCAGATCTAGACAGGGCAACAATGAGCAGTTCTTC | CATSRSRQGNNEQFF | TRBJ2-1 | NA | TRBD1 | TRBV15
TGCGCCAGCGATCCAGGGACTTACCAAGAGACCCAGTACTTC | CASDPGTYQETQYF | TRBJ2-5 | NA | NA | TRBV10-2
TGTGCCAGCAGCGTAGCTGGGGAAAATAATTCACCCCTCCACTTT | CASSVAGENNSPLHF | TRBJ1-6 | NA | NA | TRBV9
TGTGCCAGCAGTGAAGCAGGGCCAGCGGAGTACCAAGAGACCCAGTACTTC | CASSEAGPAEYQETQYF | TRBJ2-5 | NA | NA | TRBV2
TGTGCCAGCAGCGCCCAAGGCGACTTGGGGGGCTACACCTTC | CASSAQGDLGGYTF | TRBJ1-2 | NA | NA | TRBV9
TGTGCCAGCAGCACTAGCGGGGGGGCAGATACGCAGTATTTT | CASSTSGGADTQYF | TRBJ2-3 | NA | TRBD2 | TRBV27
TGTGCCAGCAGCTTCTCACAGGGGGGATCCTACGAGCAGTACTTC | CASSFSQGGSYEQYF | TRBJ2-7 | few | TRBD1 | TRBV7-9
TGTGCCAGCAGCCCCTCGGGTGGCGGGCCTTTCTACAATGAGCAGTTCTTC | CASSPSGGGPFYNEQFF | TRBJ2-1 | NA | NA | TRBV7-8
TGTGCCAGTAGTTCCACACCATTAGGTCAGCCCCAGCATTTT | CASSSTPLGQPQHF | TRBJ1-5 | NA | NA | TRBV19
TGCGCCAGCAGCCCCTGGACTAGCGGGTCCTACGAGCAGTACTTC | CASSPWTSGSYEQYF | TRBJ2-7 | NA | TRBD2 | TRBV5-1
TGTGCCAGCAGCTTATTCTACGGCTCCTCCTACGAGCAGTACTTC | CASSLFYGSSYEQYF | TRBJ2-7 | NA | NA | TRBV11-2
TGTGCCAGCAGTTTAGGGGGACACCTCTTTAGCAATCAGCCCCAGCATTTT | CASSLGGHLFSNQPQHF | TRBJ1-5 | NA | NA | TRBV27
TGTGCCAGCAGCCTGGGACAGGGGGCGGGCTACGAGCAGTACTTC | CASSLGQGAGYEQYF | TRBJ2-7 | NA | TRBD1 | TRBV6-1
TGTGCCAGCAGCTTATCAGGATTGGGTGGCTACACCTTC | CASSLSGLGGYTF | TRBJ1-2 | NA | NA | TRBV7-9
TGTGCCAGCAGCTTAACGATGATGGGGGGAGGCAATGAGCAGTTCTTC | CASSLTMMGGGNEQFF | TRBJ2-1 | NA | NA | TRBV7-3
TGTGCCAGCAGTGAAGTAGGGGCGTATGGCTACACCTTC | CASSEVGAYGYTF | TRBJ1-2 | NA | NA | TRBV2
TGTGCCAGCAGTCTGCGGGGGGCTTACAATGAGCAGTTCTTC | CASSLRGAYNEQFF | TRBJ2-1 | NA | TRBD2 | TRBV27
TGTGCCAGTTGCGAGATCCGATCTGGGTTTTATGGCTACACCTTC | CASCEIRSGFYGYTF | TRBJ1-2 | once | NA | TRBV19
TGCGCCAGCAGCCAGATCGGGGGGGTAGACACTGAAGCTTTCTTT | CASSQIGGVDTEAFF | TRBJ1-1 | NA | NA | TRBV4-3
TGTGCCAGTAGTCCCACCGGGGAGCTGTTTTTT | CASSPTGELFF | TRBJ2-2 | NA | NA | TRBV19
TGTGCCAGCAGTGAAGCGCCCGAGGGGTCGCTGGAGACCCAGTACTTC | CASSEAPEGSLETQYF | TRBJ2-5 | once | NA | TRBV2
TGTGCCAGCAGTGGCGGGACGTATGAGACCCAGTACTTC | CASSGGTYETQYF | TRBJ2-5 | NA | NA | TRBV2
TGTGCCAGCAGTCTAGGAAGTGGCGAGCAGTACTTC | CASSLGSGEQYF | TRBJ2-7 | NA | NA | TRBV27
TGCGCCAGCAGCCAAGATTCCTCCCAGGTACCTCACGAGCAGTACTTC | CASSQDSSQVPHEQYF | TRBJ2-7 | NA | NA | TRBV4-1
TGCGCCAGCAGCCAAGGGGGAGAGACCCAGTACTTC | CASSQGGETQYF | TRBJ2-5 | NA | NA | TRBV4-1
TGTGCCAGCAGCTTTCGTGGGTGGCCAGGGGGCCAATTGGGGGACGAGCAGTACTTC | CASSFRGWPGGQLGDEQYF | TRBJ2-7 | NA | TRBD1 | TRBV11-2
TGCGCCAGCAGCCAAGAAGGCGGGGAGCTGTTTTTT | CASSQEGGELFF | TRBJ2-2 | NA | NA | TRBV4-3
TGTGCCAGCAGCCCCCTCTTAGCGGGGGTCGGAGATACGCAGTATTTT | CASSPLLAGVGDTQYF | TRBJ2-3 | NA | TRBD2 | TRBV14
TGTGCCAGCAGTCCGGGACTAGCGGGGGACGAGACCCAGTACTTC | CASSPGLAGDETQYF | TRBJ2-5 | few | TRBD2 | TRBV2
TGTGCCAGCAGCTTGGAAGGGATTCAGCCCCAGCATTTT | CASSLEGIQPQHF | TRBJ1-5 | NA | NA | TRBV5-4
TGTGCCAGCAGCTTAGCCCGGGGGGACACCGGGGAGCTGTTTTTT | CASSLARGDTGELFF | TRBJ2-2 | NA | TRBD2 | TRBV7-9
TGTGCCAGCAGTTCCAACGGGGCGAACACCGGGGAGCTGTTTTTT | CASSSNGANTGELFF | TRBJ2-2 | once | NA | TRBV7-9
TGCGCCAGCAGCCGATTAGCGGGGGGGACCCAAGAGACCCAGTACTTC | CASSRLAGGTQETQYF | TRBJ2-5 | few | TRBD2 | TRBV4-1
TGTGCCAGCAGCTTATTCCTCGGAGAGACCCAGTACTTC | CASSLFLGETQYF | TRBJ2-5 | once | NA | TRBV7-9
TGTGCCAGCAGTTTATTGGGGTCGACAGCGACTAACTATGGCTACACCTTC | CASSLLGSTATNYGYTF | TRBJ1-2 | NA | NA | TRBV27